This TCR beta chain is drawn from a study of post-analysis software for immune sequencing data. Study-wide findings and caveats: Roughly 5 TRBV segments occurring more often in patients than controls included TRBV5-6, TRBV5-1 and TRBV20-1.

The junction had 5 bases not matched to a gene; V was cut back by 5 bases and J by 2 bases. Per the germline V gene, CDR1 is MNHEY and CDR2 is SVGEGT. The CDR3 contains 14 residues. There are a few counts of this clonotype. Its target is unknown. Unique molecular identifiers featured in each of the TCR beta cDNA libraries. TCRdb independently ran MiXCR on the PCR reads; one entry per CDR3 protein. The table records roughly 430,000 distinct CDR3 sequences, less than 40% of them present only once. Sequenced material: blood. The chain is built from TRBV6-2 or TRBV6-3 and TRBJ2-7; 8 nucleotides match TRBD1. The receptor was derived from a girl aged 2 to 9 with multiple sclerosis. The CDR3 reads CASSRTGSTYEQYF. The CDR3 DNA follows: TGTGCCAGCAGTCGGACAGGGTCAACCTACGAGCAGTACTTC.